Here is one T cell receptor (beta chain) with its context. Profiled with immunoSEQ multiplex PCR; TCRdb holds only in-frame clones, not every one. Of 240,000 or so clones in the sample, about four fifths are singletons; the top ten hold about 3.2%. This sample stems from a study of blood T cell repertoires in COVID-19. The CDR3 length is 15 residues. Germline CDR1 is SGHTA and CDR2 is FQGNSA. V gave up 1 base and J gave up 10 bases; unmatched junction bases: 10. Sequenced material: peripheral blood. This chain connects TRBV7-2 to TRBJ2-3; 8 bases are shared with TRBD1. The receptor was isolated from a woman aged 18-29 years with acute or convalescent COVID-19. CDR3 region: CASSLGRDRGGSQYF. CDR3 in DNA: TGTGCCAGCAGCTTAGGTCGCGACAGGGGAGGTTCGCAGTATTTT.